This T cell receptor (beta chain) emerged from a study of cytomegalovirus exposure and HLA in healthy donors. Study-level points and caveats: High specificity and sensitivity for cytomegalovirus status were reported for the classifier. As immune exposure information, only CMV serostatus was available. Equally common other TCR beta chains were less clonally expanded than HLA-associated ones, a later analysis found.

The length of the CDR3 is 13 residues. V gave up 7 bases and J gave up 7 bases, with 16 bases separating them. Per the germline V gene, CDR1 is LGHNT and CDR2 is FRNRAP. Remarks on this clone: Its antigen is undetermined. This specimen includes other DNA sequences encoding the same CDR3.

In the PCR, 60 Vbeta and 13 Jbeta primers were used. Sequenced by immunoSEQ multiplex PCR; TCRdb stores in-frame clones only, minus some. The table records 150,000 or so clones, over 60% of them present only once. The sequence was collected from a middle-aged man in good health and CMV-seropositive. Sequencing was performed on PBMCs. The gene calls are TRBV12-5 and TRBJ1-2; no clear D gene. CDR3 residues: CASAPVGGLGYTF. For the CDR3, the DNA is TGTGCTAGTGCCCCTGTGGGAGGGCTTGGCTACACCTTC.